This T cell receptor (beta chain) is drawn from a study of monozygotic twins with inflammatory bowel disease. TCRdb reprocessed the 5' RACE reads and keeps a single row for each CDR3 protein, giving no DNA. This sample's clone table lists hundreds of thousands of distinct CDR3 sequences. Regarding this clonotype: Its antigen remains unidentified.

The length of the CDR3 is 12 residues. The germline V gene has CDR1 SEHNR and CDR2 FQNEAQ (reference sequence). Overall study results and limits: Discrimination among different T cell subtypes was not achievable. The study found lower TCRbeta diversity (inverse Simpson) in IBD patients than in healthy co-twins. Results did not support any single strong IBD-associated signal or clonotype.

The sample consisted of blood. The rearrangement uses TRBV7-9 and TRBJ2-1. This clonotype originated in a human donor with ulcerative colitis or Crohn's disease, or a healthy co-twin of an affected twin (not recorded which). This CDR3 reads CASSANYNEQFF.